The 6 T cell receptor beta chains below were found in one sample sequenced in a study of graft-versus-host responses after intestinal transplantation. This table comes from immunoSEQ multiplex PCR, and its TCRdb copy is limited to in-frame clones, with some not included. The table lists thousands of clones, approximately 33% of them singletons. The sample was alloreactive CD4+ T cells from a mixed lymphocyte reaction culture, taken before intestinal transplant. Subset defined: CFSE-low proliferating T cells sorted from approximately 6-day pre-transplant mixed lymphocyte reaction (GvH or HvG direction). These TCRs come from a human patient who received an intestinal transplant.

This clone was counted only a few times. The rearrangement joins TRBV4-2 to TRBJ2-1; perhaps TRBD2 as D (6 bases). Germline assignment: CDR1 LGHNA and CDR2 YNFKEQ. V was shortened by 0 bases and J by 6 bases, with 12 bases between the two germline ends. The CDR3 totals 15 residues. The DNA for the CDR3 is TGTGCCAGCAGCCAAGATCCACTAGCTCGCAATGAGCAGTTCTTC. Residues: CASSQDPLARNEQFF.

The chain has TRBV5-4 and TRBJ2-1; D may be TRBD1 (5 bases). Germline-derived CDR1 and CDR2 are SGHNT and YYREEE (reference sequence). Trimming removed 0 bases at V and 6 bases at J, with 10 bases between. The CDR3 runs 14 residues. The CDR3 DNA reads as TGTGCCAGCAGCTTGGCCTACAGGATCAATGAGCAGTTCTTC. Protein sequence: CASSLAYRINEQFF. Using reference TRBV5-4 and TRBJ2-1 for the parts outside the CDR3, the full variable domain is ETGVTQSPTHLIKTRGQQVTLRCSSQSGHNTVSWYQQALGQGPQFIFQYYREEENGRGNFPPRFSGLQFPNYSSELNVNALELDDSALYLCASSLAYRINEQFFGPGTRLTVL.

DNA of the CDR3: TGTGCCATCAGGGGGACAGGGCGCACAGATACGCAGTATTTT. Protein: CAIRGTGRTDTQYF. The V and J genes are TRBV10-3 and TRBJ2-3; 9 nucleotides align to TRBD1. The ends lost 6 bases at V and 1 base at J; junction bases unmatched: 2. This CDR3 has 14 amino acids. Germline loops: CDR1 ENHRY, CDR2 SYGVKD.

This clone has just one count. The rearrangement uses TRBV6-1 and TRBJ2-7; possibly TRBD1 for D (7 bases). The CDR3 extends over 20 amino acids. The ends were cut back, 4 bases at V and 3 bases at J, with 31 bases in the middle. Germline V gene lookup returns CDR1 MNHNS and CDR2 SASEGT. The CDR3 DNA reads TGTGCCAGCAGTGCCTACCTAACCGGACAGGCCGAATGGGAGGACTACGAGCAGTACTTC. Protein sequence: CASSAYLTGQAEWEDYEQYF.

The rearrangement joins TRBV7-2 to TRBJ2-7; TRBD2 matches at 11 bases. After removal of 4 bases from V and 3 bases from J, the junction contained 2 bases not matched to a gene. The CDR3 runs 14 residues. The germline gives CDR1 SGHTA, CDR2 FQGNSA. In DNA form, the CDR3 reads TGTGCCAGCAGCTCCGGGACTAGCGGCTACGAGCAGTACTTC. It is translated as CASSSGTSGYEQYF.

The CDR3 reads CASRGAGGRIGELFF. The DNA for the CDR3 is TGTGCCAGCAGAGGAGCGGGGGGGCGAATCGGGGAGCTGTTTTTT. The chain uses TRBV27 and TRBJ2-2; 10 bases fit TRBD2. Germline assignment: CDR1 MNHEY and CDR2 SMNVEV (reference sequence). This CDR3 is built from 15 residues. V shed 6 bases, J shed 7 bases, and the junction held 8 bases outside the gene matches.